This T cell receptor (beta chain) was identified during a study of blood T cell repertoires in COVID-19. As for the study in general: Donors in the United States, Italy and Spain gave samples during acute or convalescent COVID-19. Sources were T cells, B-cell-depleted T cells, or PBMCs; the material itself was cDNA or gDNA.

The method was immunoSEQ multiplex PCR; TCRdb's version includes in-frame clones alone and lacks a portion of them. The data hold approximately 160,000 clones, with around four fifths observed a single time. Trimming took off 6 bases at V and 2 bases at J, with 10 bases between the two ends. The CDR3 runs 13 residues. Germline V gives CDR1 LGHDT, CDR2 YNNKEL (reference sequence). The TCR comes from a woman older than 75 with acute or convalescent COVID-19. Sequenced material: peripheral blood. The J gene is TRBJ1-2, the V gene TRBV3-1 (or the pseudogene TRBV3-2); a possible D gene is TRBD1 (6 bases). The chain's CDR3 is CASRRQGNYGYTF. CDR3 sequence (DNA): TGTGCCAGCAGACGTCAGGGGAACTATGGCTACACCTTC.